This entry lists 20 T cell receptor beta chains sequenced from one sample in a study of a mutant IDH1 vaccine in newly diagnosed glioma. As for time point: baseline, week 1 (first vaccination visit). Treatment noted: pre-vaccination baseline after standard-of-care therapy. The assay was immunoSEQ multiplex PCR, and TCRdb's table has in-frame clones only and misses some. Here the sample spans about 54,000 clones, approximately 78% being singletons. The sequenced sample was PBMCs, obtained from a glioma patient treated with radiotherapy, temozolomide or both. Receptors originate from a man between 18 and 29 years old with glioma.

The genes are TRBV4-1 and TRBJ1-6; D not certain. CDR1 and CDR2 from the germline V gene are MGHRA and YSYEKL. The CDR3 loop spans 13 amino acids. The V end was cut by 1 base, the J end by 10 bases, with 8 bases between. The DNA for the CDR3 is TGCGCCAGCAGCCAAGGCTCGGGGTCACCCCTCCACTTT. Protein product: CASSQGSGSPLHF.

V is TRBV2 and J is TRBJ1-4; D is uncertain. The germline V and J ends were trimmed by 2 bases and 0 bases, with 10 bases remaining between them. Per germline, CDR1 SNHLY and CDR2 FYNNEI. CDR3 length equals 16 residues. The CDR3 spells CASSEPGFATNEKLFF. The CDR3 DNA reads TGTGCCAGCAGTGAACCAGGCTTCGCAACTAATGAAAAACTGTTTTTT.

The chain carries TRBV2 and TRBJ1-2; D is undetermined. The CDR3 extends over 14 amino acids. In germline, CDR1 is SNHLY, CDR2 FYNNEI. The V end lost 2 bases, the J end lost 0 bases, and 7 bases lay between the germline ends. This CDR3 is CASSEQAANYGYTF. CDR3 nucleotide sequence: TGTGCCAGCAGTGAACAGGCCGCTAACTATGGCTACACCTTC.

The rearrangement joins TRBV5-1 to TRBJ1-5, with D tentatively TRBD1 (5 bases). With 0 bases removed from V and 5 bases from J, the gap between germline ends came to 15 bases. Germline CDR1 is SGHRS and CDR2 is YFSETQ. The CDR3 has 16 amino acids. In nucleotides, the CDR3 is TGCGCCAGCAGCTTGGCCGGTGGGGGTCTAGATCAGCCCCAGCATTTT. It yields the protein CASSLAGGGLDQPQHF.

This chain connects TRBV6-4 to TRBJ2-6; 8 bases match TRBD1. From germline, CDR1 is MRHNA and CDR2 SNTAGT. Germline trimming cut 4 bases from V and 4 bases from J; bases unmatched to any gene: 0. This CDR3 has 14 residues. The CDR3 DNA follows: TGTGCCAGCAGTGGGACAGGGGGGGCCAACGTCCTGACTTTC. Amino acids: CASSGTGGANVLTF.

The chain's CDR3 is CASSTTGASTIYF. The CDR3 DNA follows: TGTGCCAGCAGCACGACAGGGGCGAGCACCATATATTTT. The chain links TRBV7-8 to TRBJ1-3, with TRBD1 matching over 8 bases. Germline CDR1 is SGHVS and CDR2 is FQNEAQ. J was trimmed by 9 bases and V by 5 bases; bases with no gene match: 6. The CDR3 is 13 residues long.

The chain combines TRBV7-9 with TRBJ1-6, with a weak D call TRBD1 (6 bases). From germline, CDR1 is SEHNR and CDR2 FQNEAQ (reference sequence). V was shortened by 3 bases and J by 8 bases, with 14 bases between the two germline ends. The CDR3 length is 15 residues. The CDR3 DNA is TGTGCCAGCAGCTTTCTGAGACAGGACTATTCACCCCTCCACTTT. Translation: CASSFLRQDYSPLHF.

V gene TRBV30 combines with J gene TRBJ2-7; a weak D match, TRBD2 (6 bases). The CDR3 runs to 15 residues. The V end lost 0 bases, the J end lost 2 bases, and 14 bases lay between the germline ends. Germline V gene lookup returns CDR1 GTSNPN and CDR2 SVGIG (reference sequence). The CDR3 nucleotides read TGTGCCTGGAGTGTAGGGCTAGCGCTACCCTACGAGCAGTACTTC. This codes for CAWSVGLALPYEQYF. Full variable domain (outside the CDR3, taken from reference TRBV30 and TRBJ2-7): SQTIHQWPATLVQPVGSPLSLECTVEGTSNPNLYWYRQAAGRGLQLLFYSVGIGQISSEVPQNLSASRPQDRQFILSSKKLLLSDSGFYLCAWSVGLALPYEQYFGPGTRLTVT.

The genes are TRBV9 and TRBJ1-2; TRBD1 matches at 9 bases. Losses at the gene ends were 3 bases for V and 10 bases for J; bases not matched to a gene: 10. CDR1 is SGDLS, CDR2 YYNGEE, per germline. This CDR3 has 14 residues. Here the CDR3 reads CASSEAGQGLVYTF. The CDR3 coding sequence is TGTGCCAGCAGCGAAGCCGGACAGGGGTTGGTCTACACCTTC.

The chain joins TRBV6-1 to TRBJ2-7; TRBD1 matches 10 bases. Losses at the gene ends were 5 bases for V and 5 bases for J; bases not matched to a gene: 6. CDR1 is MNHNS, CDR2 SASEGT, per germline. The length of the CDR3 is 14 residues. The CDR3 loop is CASSLRDRGHEQYF. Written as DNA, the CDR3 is TGTGCCAGCAGTCTACGGGACAGGGGCCACGAGCAGTACTTC.

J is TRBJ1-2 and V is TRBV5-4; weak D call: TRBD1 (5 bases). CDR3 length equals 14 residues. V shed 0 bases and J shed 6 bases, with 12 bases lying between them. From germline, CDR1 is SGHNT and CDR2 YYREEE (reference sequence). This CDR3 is CASSLGEGLNGYTF. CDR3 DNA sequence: TGTGCCAGCAGCTTGGGGGAGGGGCTAAATGGCTACACCTTC. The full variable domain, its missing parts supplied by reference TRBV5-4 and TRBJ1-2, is ETGVTQSPTHLIKTRGQQVTLRCSSQSGHNTVSWYQQALGQGPQFIFQYYREEENGRGNFPPRFSGLQFPNYSSELNVNALELDDSALYLCASSLGEGLNGYTFGSGTRLTVV.

In nucleotides, the CDR3 is TGTGCCAGCAGCCCCCTCGTTAAGGAAAAACTGTTTTTT. Amino acid sequence: CASSPLVKEKLFF. The V gene is TRBV7-9, the J gene TRBJ1-4, with D uncertain. Trimming shortened V by 5 bases and J by 8 bases, and 12 bases separated the two germline ends. Germline V gene data show CDR1 as SEHNR and CDR2 as FQNEAQ (reference sequence). This CDR3 has 13 amino acids.

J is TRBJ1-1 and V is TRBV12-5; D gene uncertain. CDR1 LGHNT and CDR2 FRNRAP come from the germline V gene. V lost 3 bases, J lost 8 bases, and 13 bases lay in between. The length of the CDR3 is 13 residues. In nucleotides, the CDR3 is TGTGCTAGTGGTTTTAACCCCCAGGCGGAAGCTTTCTTT. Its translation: CASGFNPQAEAFF.

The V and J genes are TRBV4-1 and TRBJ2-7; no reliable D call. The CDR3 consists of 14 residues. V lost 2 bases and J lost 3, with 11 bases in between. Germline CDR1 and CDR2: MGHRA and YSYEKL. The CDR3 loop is CASSQRSEVYEQYF. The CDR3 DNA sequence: TGCGCCAGCAGCCAACGCTCCGAGGTCTACGAGCAGTACTTC.

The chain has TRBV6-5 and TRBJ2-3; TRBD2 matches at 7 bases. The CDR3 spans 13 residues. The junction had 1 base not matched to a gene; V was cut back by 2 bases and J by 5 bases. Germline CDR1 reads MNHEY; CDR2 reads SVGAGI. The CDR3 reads CASSYGREDTQYF. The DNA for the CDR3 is TGTGCCAGCAGTTACGGGAGGGAAGATACGCAGTATTTT.

CDR3 residues: CATLPANTGELFF. DNA for the CDR3: TGTGCCACCCTTCCCGCGAACACCGGGGAGCTGTTTTTT. The rearrangement links TRBV4-2 to TRBJ2-2; D unresolved. This CDR3 comprises 13 residues. V was trimmed by 10 bases and J by 0 bases, leaving 9 bases between them. CDR1 and CDR2 (germline): LGHNA, YNFKEQ.

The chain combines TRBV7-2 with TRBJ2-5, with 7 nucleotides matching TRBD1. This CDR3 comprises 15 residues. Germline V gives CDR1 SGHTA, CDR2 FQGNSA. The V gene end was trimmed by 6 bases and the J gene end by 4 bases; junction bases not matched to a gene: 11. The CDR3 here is CASRTTGRGGETQYF. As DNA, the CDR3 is TGTGCCAGCAGGACGACAGGGCGTGGTGGAGAGACCCAGTACTTC. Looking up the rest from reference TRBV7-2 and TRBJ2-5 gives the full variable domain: GAGVSQSPSNKVTEKGKDVELRCDPISGHTALYWYRQSLGQGLEFLIYFQGNSAPDKSGLPSDRFSAERTGGSVSTLTIQRTQQEDSAVYLCASRTTGRGGETQYFGPGTRLLVL.

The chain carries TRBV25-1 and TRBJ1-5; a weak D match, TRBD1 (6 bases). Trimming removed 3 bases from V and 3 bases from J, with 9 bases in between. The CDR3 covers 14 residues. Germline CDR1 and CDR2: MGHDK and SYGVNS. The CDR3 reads CASSDGQYNQPQHF. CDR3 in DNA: TGTGCCAGCAGTGATGGACAGTACAATCAGCCCCAGCATTTT.

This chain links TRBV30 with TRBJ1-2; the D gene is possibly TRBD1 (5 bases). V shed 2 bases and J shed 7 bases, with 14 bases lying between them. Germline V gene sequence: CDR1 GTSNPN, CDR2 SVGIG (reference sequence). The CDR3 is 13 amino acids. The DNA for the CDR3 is TGTGCCTGGAGTCAGACACCCCAGGGTGGCTACACCTTC. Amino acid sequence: CAWSQTPQGGYTF.

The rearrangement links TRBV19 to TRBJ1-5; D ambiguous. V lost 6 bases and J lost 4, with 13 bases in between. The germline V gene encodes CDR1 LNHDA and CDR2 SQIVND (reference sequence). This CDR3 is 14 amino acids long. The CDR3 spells CASRAPFTNQPQHF. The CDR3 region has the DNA TGTGCCAGTAGGGCCCCTTTCACTAATCAGCCCCAGCATTTT.